Here is one TCR beta chain with its context. Its antigen remains unknown. Germline CDR1 MNHNS, CDR2 SASEGT. Trimming stripped 8 bases from V and 3 bases from J, with 13 bases between. The CDR3 extends over 13 amino acids. The sample comes from a study of T-cell reconstitution after alpha-beta-depleted transplantation in children. Study observations and caveats: By about two months after transplant, alpha-beta T cells reportedly arose from several hundred graft clones that had expanded. Surviving recipient T cells and thymic progenitors underlay high day-60 TCRbeta diversity in some patients. T-cell numbers and diversity one year post-transplant derived largely from freshly generated T cells.

A library of TCRbeta sequences, prepared with unique molecular identifiers, was generated. TCRdb ran MiXCR on the PCR reads and lists one entry per CDR3 protein. The sample shows about 440,000 distinct CDR3 sequences, around 46% of them seen only once. This chain connects TRBV6-1 to TRBJ1-1; D uncertain. The clonotype comes from a girl under 10 years old with aplastic anemia, due to receive a stem cell transplant. Source: PBMCs, taken before TCRalphabeta/CD19-depleted stem cell transplant. CDR3 bases: TGTGCCAGCGGGTTCGGGCTGGACACTGAAGCTTTCTTT. This sequence encodes CASGFGLDTEAFF.